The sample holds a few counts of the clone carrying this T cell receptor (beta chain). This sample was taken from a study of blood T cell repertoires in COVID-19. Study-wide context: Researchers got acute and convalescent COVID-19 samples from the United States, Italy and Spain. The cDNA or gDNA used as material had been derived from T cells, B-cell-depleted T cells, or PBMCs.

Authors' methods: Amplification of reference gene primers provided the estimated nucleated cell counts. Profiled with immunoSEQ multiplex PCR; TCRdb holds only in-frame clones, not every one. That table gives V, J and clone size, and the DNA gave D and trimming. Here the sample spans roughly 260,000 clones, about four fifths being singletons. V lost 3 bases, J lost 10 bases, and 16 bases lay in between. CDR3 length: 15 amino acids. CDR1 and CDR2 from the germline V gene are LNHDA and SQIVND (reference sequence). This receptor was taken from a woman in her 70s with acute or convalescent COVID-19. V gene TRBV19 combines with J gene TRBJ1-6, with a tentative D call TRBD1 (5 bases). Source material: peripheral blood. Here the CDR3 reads CASSIRGMGGSPLHF. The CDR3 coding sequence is TGTGCCAGTAGTATTCGGGGGATGGGAGGGTCACCCCTCCACTTT.